There are many counts of the clone carrying this T cell receptor (beta chain). The antigen remains unidentified. This sample was taken from a study of T cells in Graves' hyperthyroidism and ophthalmopathy. Study outcomes and limitations: Ophthalmopathy, as predicted by the model, came a median 6.5 months after the prediction. A model of 13 V-J features distinguished ophthalmopathy from stable hyperthyroidism. Most clonotypes expanded in thyroid above 0.001 were likewise present in blood.

Researchers amplified the TCR beta CDR3 regions from RNA transcripts. During a first-round RT-PCR of the TCR CDR3, the HTBI primer set was used. TCRdb re-called the multiplex PCR reads through MiXCR, storing one row per CDR3 protein. The sample includes about half a million distinct CDR3 sequences, roughly 24% of them seen just once. The authors obtained PBMCs from roughly 10 ml of fresh peripheral blood. CDR3 length: 13 amino acids. With 2 bases removed from V and 5 bases from J, the gap between germline ends came to 9 bases. Germline V gene data show CDR1 as MGHRA and CDR2 as YSYEKL. The chain combines TRBV4-1 with TRBJ1-2; tentative D call: TRBD1 (6 bases). The sequence was obtained from a woman in her twenties or thirties with Graves' ophthalmopathy. The sample comprised blood. CDR3 sequence (DNA): TGCGCCAGCAGCCAACTACAGGGATATGGCTACACCTTC. Translation: CASSQLQGYGYTF.